This TCR beta chain was recorded in a study of immune evolution from preneoplasia to lung adenocarcinoma. The V gene lost 5 bases and the J gene lost 0 bases, with 10 bases spanning the gap. The CDR3 covers 14 residues. Germline loops: CDR1 SEHNR, CDR2 FQNEAQ (reference sequence). The repertoire was sequenced with immunoSEQ multiplex PCR; TCRdb's copy has only in-frame clones and lacks some. The sample consists of more than 8,000 clones, more than 70% of them appearing once. Patients had resection in Japan or China between about 2013 and 2018. This clonotype was obtained from a person aged 65-85 years with lung adenocarcinoma. Some clones in this sample may be carry-over from other donors' samples. V usage is TRBV7-9 and J usage is TRBJ1-1; a possible D gene is TRBD1 (5 bases). Sequencing was performed on FFPE minimally invasive lung adenocarcinoma tissue. Here the CDR3 reads CASSRGPLNTEAFF. In nucleotides, the CDR3 is TGTGCCAGCAGCCGGGGCCCTTTGAACACTGAAGCTTTCTTT.